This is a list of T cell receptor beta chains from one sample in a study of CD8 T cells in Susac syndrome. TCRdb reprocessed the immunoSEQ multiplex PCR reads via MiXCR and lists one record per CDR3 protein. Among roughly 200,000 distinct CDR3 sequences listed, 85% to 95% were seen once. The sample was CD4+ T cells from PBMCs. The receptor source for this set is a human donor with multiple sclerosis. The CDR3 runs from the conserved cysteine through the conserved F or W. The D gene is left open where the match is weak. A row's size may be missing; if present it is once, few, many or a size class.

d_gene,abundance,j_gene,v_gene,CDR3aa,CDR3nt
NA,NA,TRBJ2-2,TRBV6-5,CASSYAPSSGELFF,TGTGCCAGCAGTTACGCCCCCTCAAGCGGGGAGCTGTTTTTT
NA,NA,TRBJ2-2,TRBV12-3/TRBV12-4,CASSLQAGNTGELFF,TGTGCCAGCAGTTTACAGGCAGGAAACACCGGGGAGCTGTTTTTT
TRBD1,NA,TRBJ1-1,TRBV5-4,CASSWSGTGGTEAFF,TGTGCCAGCAGCTGGTCTGGGACAGGGGGAACTGAAGCTTTCTTT
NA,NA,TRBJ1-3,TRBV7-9,CASSLDGRSGNTIYF,TGTGCCAGCAGCTTAGATGGACGCTCTGGAAACACCATATATTTT
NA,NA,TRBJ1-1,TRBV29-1,CSVAGPFTEAFF,TGCAGCGTTGCAGGGCCCTTCACTGAAGCTTTCTTT
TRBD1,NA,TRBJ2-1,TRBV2,CANKGTGWSEQFF,TGTGCCAACAAGGGGACAGGGTGGAGTGAGCAGTTCTTC
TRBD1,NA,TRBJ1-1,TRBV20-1,CSGGSGGGLTEAFF,TGCAGTGGAGGATCAGGGGGCGGGTTGACTGAAGCTTTCTTT
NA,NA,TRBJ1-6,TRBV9,CASTSGAANSPLHF,TGTGCCAGCACTTCGGGGGCAGCGAATTCACCCCTCCACTTT
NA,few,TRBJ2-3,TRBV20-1,CSARDRRAQYF,TGCAGTGCTAGAGATCGCCGTGCGCAGTATTTT
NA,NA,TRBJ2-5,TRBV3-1,CASTSRVDQETQYF,TGTGCCAGCACCTCACGGGTAGATCAAGAGACCCAGTACTTC
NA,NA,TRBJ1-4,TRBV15,CATSRDMRESEKLFF,TGTGCCACCAGCAGAGATATGAGGGAAAGTGAAAAACTGTTTTTT
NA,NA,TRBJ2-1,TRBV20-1,CSARGRGYNEQFF,TGCAGTGCTAGGGGTCGGGGCTACAATGAGCAGTTCTTC
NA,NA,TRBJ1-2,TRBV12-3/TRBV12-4,CASTDYYGYTF,TGTGCCAGCACCGACTACTATGGCTACACCTTC
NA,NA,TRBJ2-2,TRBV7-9,CASSTLWNTGELFF,TGTGCCAGCAGCACGCTATGGAACACCGGGGAGCTGTTTTTT
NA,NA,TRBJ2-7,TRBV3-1,CASSPNRDKQYF,TGTGCCAGCAGCCCCAACCGGGATAAGCAGTACTTC
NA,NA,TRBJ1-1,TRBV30,CAFLKQGLETLAEAFF,TGTGCCTTCTTAAAACAGGGTTTAGAGACTTTGGCTGAAGCTTTCTTT
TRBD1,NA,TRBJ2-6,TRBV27,CASSFGTGGAGANVLTF,TGTGCCAGCAGTTTTGGGACAGGGGGCGCTGGGGCCAACGTCCTGACTTTC
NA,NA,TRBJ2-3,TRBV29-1,CSVGLATNTQYF,TGCAGCGTTGGTCTAGCCACGAATACGCAGTATTTT
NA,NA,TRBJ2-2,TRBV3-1,CASSTRGGATGELFF,TGTGCCAGCAGCACGAGGGGGGGAGCCACCGGGGAGCTGTTTTTT
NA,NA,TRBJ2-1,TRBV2,CASSEGTHLSYNEQFF,TGTGCCAGCAGTGAGGGGACTCACCTCTCCTACAATGAGCAGTTCTTC
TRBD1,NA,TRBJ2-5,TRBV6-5,CASSYPTGGETQYF,TGTGCCAGCAGTTACCCTACAGGGGGGGAGACCCAGTACTTC
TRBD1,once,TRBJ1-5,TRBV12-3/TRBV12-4,CASSLYRGQGQPQHF,TGTGCCAGCAGTTTATACAGGGGGCAAGGTCAGCCCCAGCATTTT
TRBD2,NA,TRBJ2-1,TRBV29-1,CSVDLAGESVQFF,TGCAGCGTTGACCTCGCGGGGGAATCGGTACAGTTCTTC
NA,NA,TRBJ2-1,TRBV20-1,CSANRFSSYNEQFF,TGCAGTGCTAACAGGTTTAGCTCCTACAATGAGCAGTTCTTC
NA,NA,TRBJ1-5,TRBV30,CAWSLGGTSNQPQHF,TGTGCCTGGAGTCTAGGGGGGACTAGCAATCAGCCCCAGCATTTT
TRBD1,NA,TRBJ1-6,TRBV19,CASSTNRDRNSPLHF,TGTGCCAGTAGTACGAACCGGGACAGAAATTCACCCCTCCACTTT
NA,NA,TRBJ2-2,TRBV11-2,CASSFTANTGELFF,TGTGCCAGCAGCTTCACGGCGAACACCGGGGAGCTGTTTTTT
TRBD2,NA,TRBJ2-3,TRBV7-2,CASSSRAGGTDTQYF,TGTGCCAGCAGCTCCCGAGCGGGAGGCACAGATACGCAGTATTTT
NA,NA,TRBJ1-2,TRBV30,CAWSARPGPPYGYTF,TGTGCCTGGAGTGCCCGTCCGGGACCACCCTATGGCTACACCTTC
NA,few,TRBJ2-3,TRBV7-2,CASSRGGDTQYF,TGTGCCAGCAGCCGAGGGGGAGATACGCAGTATTTT
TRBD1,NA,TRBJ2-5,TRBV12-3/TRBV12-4,CASSGARGQTQYF,TGTGCCAGCTCAGGGGCGAGGGGGCAGACCCAGTACTTC
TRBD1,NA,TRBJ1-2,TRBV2,CASSQGAVRDGYTF,TGTGCCAGCAGCCAGGGGGCAGTCCGGGATGGCTACACCTTC
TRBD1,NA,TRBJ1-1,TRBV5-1,CASSAGQVGNTEAFF,TGCGCCAGCAGCGCCGGACAGGTTGGGAACACTGAAGCTTTCTTT
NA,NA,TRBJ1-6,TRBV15,CATSRDLSGSSVRNSPLHF,TGTGCCACCAGCAGAGATCTGAGTGGGAGCTCGGTCCGGAATTCACCCCTCCACTTT
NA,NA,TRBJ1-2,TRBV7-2,CASSLQGTYGYTF,TGTGCCAGCAGCTTACAGGGAACCTATGGCTACACCTTC
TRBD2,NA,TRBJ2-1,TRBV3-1,CASSVSRWIVAGGRNEQFF,TGTGCCAGCAGCGTGTCTCGATGGATCGTAGCGGGGGGGCGCAATGAGCAGTTCTTC
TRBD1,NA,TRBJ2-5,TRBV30,CAWSVTGTGGAETQYF,TGTGCCTGGAGTGTAACCGGGACAGGGGGCGCAGAGACCCAGTACTTC
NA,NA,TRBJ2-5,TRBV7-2,CASSFTPETQYF,TGTGCCAGCAGCTTTACCCCGGAGACCCAGTACTTC
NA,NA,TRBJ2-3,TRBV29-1,CSVEGLNRDTDTQYF,TGCAGCGTTGAAGGTCTCAATCGGGACACAGATACGCAGTATTTT
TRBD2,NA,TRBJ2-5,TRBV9,CASSVGTSGVQETQYF,TGTGCCAGCAGCGTAGGAACTAGCGGAGTCCAAGAGACCCAGTACTTC
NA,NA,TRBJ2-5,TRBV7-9,CASSSSGETQYF,TGTGCCAGCAGCTCCTCTGGGGAGACCCAGTACTTC
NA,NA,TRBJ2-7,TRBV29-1,CSVGFSGILPYEQYF,TGCAGCGTTGGCTTTTCCGGGATTCTACCCTACGAGCAGTACTTC
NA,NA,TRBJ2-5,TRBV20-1,CSVIRVSGTQYF,TGCAGTGTTATCCGGGTCTCCGGGACCCAGTACTTC
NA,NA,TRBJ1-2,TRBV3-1,CASSQDLSIYGYTF,TGTGCCAGCAGCCAAGATCTCTCGATCTATGGCTACACCTTC
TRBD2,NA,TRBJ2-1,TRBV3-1,CATGLAGGLSYNEQFF,TGTGCCACGGGACTAGCGGGGGGCCTCTCCTACAATGAGCAGTTCTTC
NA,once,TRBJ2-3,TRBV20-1,CSARDLSLTDTQYF,TGCAGTGCTAGGGACTTGTCCCTCACAGATACGCAGTATTTT